The 23 T cell receptor beta chains below were found in one sample sequenced in a study of glioma-infiltrating T cells after dendritic cell vaccination. Indicated time point: after dendritic cell vaccination, including at tumor progression/relapse. Profiled with immunoSEQ multiplex PCR; TCRdb holds only in-frame clones, not every one. The table includes some 99,000 clones, 80% detected once. This material consisted of blood, taken after dendritic cell vaccination. The source is a human donor with glioblastoma.

This clone appeared a few times. This chain uses TRBV6-5 with TRBJ2-6; perhaps TRBD2 as D (5 bases). CDR1 and CDR2 (germline): MNHEY, SVGAGI. V was clipped by 8 bases and J by 2 bases, with 13 bases between them. There are 15 residues in the CDR3. CDR3 DNA: TGTGCCAGCCGGACTCATGGGACTGGGGCCAACGTCCTGACTTTC. This sequence encodes CASRTHGTGANVLTF.

This chain links TRBV5-1 with TRBJ2-1; weak D call: TRBD1 (5 bases). Trimming cost V 4 bases and J 0 bases, with 11 bases left between them. The CDR3 loop spans 15 amino acids. Germline-derived CDR1 and CDR2 are SGHRS and YFSETQ. The CDR3 nucleotides are TGCGCCAGCAGCCCCTCGACAGACTCCTACAATGAGCAGTTCTTC. Its translation is CASSPSTDSYNEQFF.

The V gene is TRBV4-1, the J gene TRBJ1-5; D ambiguous. CDR1 MGHRA and CDR2 YSYEKL come from the germline V gene. The CDR3 contains 13 residues. Trimming pared 0 bases from V and 5 bases from J, leaving 5 bases between. Here the CDR3 DNA reads TGCGCCAGCAGCCAAGAAGAGGATCAGCCCCAGCATTTT. Protein: CASSQEEDQPQHF.

V usage is TRBV30 and J usage is TRBJ1-1; 11 bases map to TRBD1. After removal of 8 bases from V and 5 bases from J, the junction contained 7 bases not matched to a gene. CDR3 length: 13 residues. Germline CDR1 reads GTSNPN; CDR2 reads SVGIG (reference sequence). Written as DNA, the CDR3 is TGTGCCGGGGACAGGGGGGGAGGGACTGAAGCTTTCTTT. This translates into CAGDRGGGTEAFF.

The chain joins TRBV10-3 to TRBJ2-7; 8 bases agree with TRBD2. This CDR3 spans 14 amino acids. In germline, CDR1 is ENHRY, CDR2 SYGVKD. The trim removed 0 bases at V and 12 bases at J, leaving 10 bases unmatched. The CDR3 nucleotides are TGTGCCATCAGTGAGTCGACAGTAGGACTAGCATCGTACTTC. Protein product: CAISESTVGLASYF.

CDR3 in amino acids: CASSLGVAGERRNTIYF. As DNA, the CDR3 is TGTGCCAGCAGCTTAGGGGTTGCAGGGGAAAGGAGAAACACCATATATTTT. This sequence joins TRBV7-9 and TRBJ1-3; D possibly corresponds to TRBD1 (6 bases). CDR1 and CDR2 (germline): SEHNR, FQNEAQ (reference sequence). This CDR3 is 17 amino acids long. Trimming removed 1 base at V and 5 bases at J, with 18 bases between.

The CDR3 region has the DNA TGTGCCAGCAGCGTAGTACCTACCACAGATACGCAGTATTTT. It specifies CASSVVPTTDTQYF. The chain carries TRBV9 and TRBJ2-3; D is uncertain. This CDR3 spans 14 amino acids. The germline V and J ends were trimmed by 0 bases and 2 bases, with 7 bases remaining between them. The germline V gene encodes CDR1 SGDLS and CDR2 YYNGEE.

This clone was detected once. Other DNA sequences within the sample encode an identical CDR3. J is TRBJ2-7 and V is TRBV30; 10 bases match TRBD2. Germline CDR1 reads GTSNPN; CDR2 reads SVGIG (reference sequence). With 3 bases clipped from V and 0 bases from J, the junction kept 11 bases outside the gene matches. This CDR3 contains 17 residues. For the CDR3, the DNA is TGTGCCTGGAGACAAGTAGCGGGGGGCTTACACTCCTACGAGCAGTACTTC. Its protein is CAWRQVAGGLHSYEQYF.

The V gene is TRBV19, the J gene TRBJ1-5, with no clear D. V lost 3 bases and J lost 0, with 6 bases in between. Germline-derived CDR1 and CDR2 are LNHDA and SQIVND (reference sequence). The CDR3 totals 14 residues. CDR3 sequence reads: CASSISTSNQPQHF. The CDR3 region has the DNA TGTGCCAGTAGTATTAGTACTAGCAATCAGCCCCAGCATTTT.

The rearrangement joins TRBV7-9 to TRBJ2-2, with a possible D match to TRBD2 (5 bases). There are 17 residues in the CDR3. Germline assignment: CDR1 SEHNR and CDR2 FQNEAQ (reference sequence). V gave up 5 bases and J gave up 4 bases, with 20 bases separating them. The CDR3 DNA follows: TGTGCCAGCAGCCCTGTAACGGGGAGAGGGAGCACCGGGGAGCTGTTTTTT. Translating gives CASSPVTGRGSTGELFF.

CDR3 loop: CASSLLISSEQFF. The CDR3 DNA reads TGTGCCAGCAGTCTGTTAATTTCGAGTGAGCAGTTCTTC. The gene calls are TRBV28 and TRBJ2-1; D remains ambiguous. Trimming cost V 5 bases and J 9 bases, with 14 bases left between them. There are 13 residues in the CDR3. Germline V gene lookup returns CDR1 MDHEN and CDR2 SYDVKM. Looking up the rest from reference TRBV28 and TRBJ2-1 gives the full variable domain: DVKVTQSSRYLVKRTGEKVFLECVQDMDHENMFWYRQDPGLGLRLIYFSYDVKMKEKGDIPEGYSVSREKKERFSLILESASTNQTSMYLCASSLLISSEQFFGPGTRLTVL.

V is TRBV19 and J is TRBJ1-2, with D tentatively TRBD1 (6 bases). Germline V lookup: CDR1 LNHDA, CDR2 SQIVND (reference sequence). CDR3 size: 15 residues. Trimming shortened V by 3 bases and J by 2 bases, and 13 bases separated the two germline ends. The DNA for the CDR3 is TGTGCCAGTAGTATGACAGGAGTTGGGAACTATGGCTACACCTTC. Translation gives CASSMTGVGNYGYTF.

The V call is TRBV6-1, the J call TRBJ1-4, with unresolved D. This CDR3 spans 15 amino acids. Germline lookup yields CDR1 MNHNS and CDR2 SASEGT. The V end was cut by 5 bases, the J end by 0 bases, with 10 bases between. The CDR3 DNA follows: TGTGCCAGCAGTTCGGGGTCCGCAACTAATGAAAAACTGTTTTTT. Translating gives CASSSGSATNEKLFF.

This sequence joins TRBV7-6 and TRBJ1-3, with D uncertain. The CDR3 has 17 residues. Trimming pared 4 bases from V and 0 bases from J, leaving 16 bases between. Germline CDR1 reads SGHVS; CDR2 reads FNYEAQ. For the CDR3, the DNA is TGTGCCAGCAGCTCCCTCCCGAAACAGAGCTCTGGAAACACCATATATTTT. Translation: CASSSLPKQSSGNTIYF.

This clone has only one observation. The chain employs TRBV27 and TRBJ1-4; no clear D gene. CDR3 length: 12 amino acids. The V end lost 4 bases, the J end lost 7 bases, and 7 bases lay between the germline ends. Germline CDR1 is MNHEY and CDR2 is SMNVEV (reference sequence). Here the CDR3 DNA reads TGTGCCAGCAGTTCTCGGGGTGAAAAACTGTTTTTT. Translated, it gives CASSSRGEKLFF.

The chain has TRBV5-1 and TRBJ2-7, with 10 bases aligning to TRBD1. This CDR3 has 14 amino acids. V lost 1 base, J lost 7 bases, and 5 bases stayed unmatched. Germline V CDR1 and CDR2: SGHRS, YFSETQ. The CDR3 DNA is TGCGCCAGCAGCTTGTTTGGGACAGGGGAAGAGCAGTACTTC. Its protein is CASSLFGTGEEQYF.

This clone was seen only a few times. The chain recombines TRBV10-3 with TRBJ1-1; TRBD1 is a possible D gene (6 bases). Germline V lookup: CDR1 ENHRY, CDR2 SYGVKD. There are 12 residues in the CDR3. V gave up 5 bases and J gave up 3 bases, with 7 bases separating them. The CDR3 region is CAISRTDTEAFF. CDR3 bases: TGTGCCATCAGTCGGACAGACACTGAAGCTTTCTTT.

The chain carries TRBV19 and TRBJ2-3, with TRBD2 matching over 8 bases. The CDR3 covers 18 residues. Per germline, CDR1 LNHDA and CDR2 SQIVND (reference sequence). Unmatched junction bases numbered 14, after V lost 4 bases and J lost 2 bases. The CDR3 reads CASSKGLGEGWNTDTQYF. In DNA, the CDR3 is TGTGCCAGTAGTAAGGGACTAGGGGAGGGATGGAACACAGATACGCAGTATTTT.

The V gene is TRBV19, the J gene TRBJ1-1; no firm D call. This CDR3 has 12 amino acids. The V end was cut by 7 bases, the J end by 10 bases, with 16 bases between. Germline V gene data show CDR1 as LNHDA and CDR2 as SQIVND (reference sequence). This CDR3 reads CASTARYLGAFF. Here the CDR3 DNA reads TGTGCCAGTACCGCGAGGTATTTGGGAGCTTTCTTT.

This chain uses TRBV7-2 with TRBJ1-1; 10 nucleotides match TRBD1. Trimming at V came to 1 base and at J to 11 bases, leaving 4 bases not matched to a gene. The CDR3 length is 13 residues. The germline CDR1 and CDR2 sequences are SGHTA and FQGNSA. CDR3 amino acids: CASSLVGDRGAFF. The DNA of the CDR3 is TGTGCCAGCAGCTTAGTGGGGGACAGGGGCGCTTTCTTT.

The J gene is TRBJ1-1, the V gene TRBV5-1; D might be TRBD1 (5 bases). Germline V gene sequence: CDR1 SGHRS, CDR2 YFSETQ. The CDR3 is made up of 15 amino acids. The V end lost 0 bases, the J end lost 8 bases, and 17 bases lay between the germline ends. The CDR3 DNA reads as TGCGCCAGCAGCTTGGAACACGGCCACCAGGGCGAAGCTTTCTTT. This gives the protein CASSLEHGHQGEAFF.

There are a few counts of this clone. J is TRBJ1-1 and V is TRBV6-5; 7 nucleotides match TRBD1. CDR3 length equals 13 residues. CDR1 is MNHEY, CDR2 SVGAGI, per germline. V lost 6 bases to trimming and J lost 10 bases; unmatched junction nucleotides: 11. The CDR3 region is CASRPPTGVGAFF. DNA for the CDR3: TGTGCCAGCAGACCCCCCACAGGGGTAGGAGCTTTCTTT.

This chain links TRBV6-5 with TRBJ2-7; D is possibly TRBD2 (6 bases). The CDR3 consists of 14 residues. The germline V and J ends were trimmed by 4 bases and 4 bases, with 14 bases remaining between them. Germline V gene data show CDR1 as MNHEY and CDR2 as SVGAGI. CDR3 in amino acids: CASSSQGLVYEQYF. CDR3 DNA sequence: TGTGCCAGCAGTTCCCAGGGACTGGTTTACGAGCAGTACTTC.